The next 19 T cell receptor beta chains were all read from a single sample in a study of read filtering for tumor transcriptome and immune sequencing. Molecular barcoded adaptors covering alpha/delta and beta/gamma chains were used on roughly 400 ng RNA. Using its own MiXCR run on the reads, TCRdb lists one record per CDR3 protein. The data show about 22,000 distinct CDR3 sequences, roughly an eighth seen once. Source material: a population of CD138-negative cells sorted from bone marrow. These receptors originate from a donor older than 35 with multiple myeloma.

The chain couples TRBV5-1 to TRBJ2-5; possibly TRBD1 or TRBD2 for D (5 bases each). Germline V gene sequence: CDR1 SGHRS, CDR2 YFSETQ. The ends were cut back, 5 bases at V and 3 bases at J, with 17 bases in the middle. This CDR3 has 15 residues. CDR3 loop: CASSQTGTSKETQYF. CDR3 bases: TGCGCCAGCAGTCAAACCGGGACGAGCAAAGAGACCCAGTACTTC. The variable domain in full, with the rest retrieved from reference TRBV5-1 and TRBJ2-5, is KAGVTQTPRYLIKTRGQQVTLSCSPISGHRSVSWYQQTPGQGLQFLFEYFSETQRNKGNFPGRFSGRQFSNSRSEMNVSTLELGDSALYLCASSQTGTSKETQYFGPGTRLLVL.

The sample holds many counts of this clonotype. The rearrangement joins TRBV27 to TRBJ2-7; perhaps TRBD1 as D (6 bases). Germline V gene lookup returns CDR1 MNHEY and CDR2 SMNVEV (reference sequence). The CDR3 length is 14 residues. The germline V and J ends were trimmed by 6 bases and 7 bases, with 19 bases remaining between them. The CDR3, as DNA: TGTGCCAGCAGCTACTCGGACAGCCTGGGGGAGCAGTACTTC. Its protein product is CASSYSDSLGEQYF.

Many counts were recorded for this clonotype. The chain combines TRBV29-1 with TRBJ2-1, with no clear D. Germline V gives CDR1 SQVTM, CDR2 ANQGSEA. Trimming pared 3 bases from V and 8 bases from J, leaving 8 bases between. The CDR3 has 11 amino acids. The CDR3 coding sequence is TGCAGCGTTGAGAGATCCTATGAGCAGTTCTTC. This gives the protein CSVERSYEQFF.

This clonotype showed up many times. The chain has TRBV11-2 and TRBJ2-5; TRBD2 agrees at 10 bases. V trimming: 5 bases; J trimming: 0 bases; junction bases outside the gene matches: 3. The CDR3 length is 15 residues. Per the germline V gene, CDR1 is SGHAT and CDR2 is FQNNGV. The CDR3 is CASSLTSGYQETQYF. CDR3 DNA: TGTGCCAGCAGCCTGACTAGCGGGTACCAAGAGACCCAGTACTTC.

This clonotype was recorded a few times. This chain links TRBV20-1 with TRBJ2-7; 9 bases line up with TRBD1. Germline V gives CDR1 DFQATT, CDR2 SNEGSKA (reference sequence). The V segment lost 1 base and the J segment 5 bases; nucleotides outside the gene matches: 15. This CDR3 contains 17 residues. The CDR3 sequence is CSARVDHLGQGNDEQYF. In DNA, the CDR3 is TGCAGTGCTAGAGTGGACCACTTGGGACAGGGAAATGACGAGCAGTACTTC.

Points on this clonotype: No conserved phenylalanine or tryptophan ends this CDR3, so it is likely a read error. This sequence joins TRBV20-1 and TRBJ2-1, with no clear D. Germline V gives CDR1 DFQATT, CDR2 SNEGSKA (reference sequence). The CDR3 has 14 amino acids. V lost 6 bases to trimming and J lost 2 bases, with 14 bases between them. Here the CDR3 reads CSADLLAAYNEQFS. The CDR3 DNA reads as TGCAGTGCAGACCTCTTGGCGGCCTACAATGAGCAGTTCTCC.

The V call is TRBV4-2, the J call TRBJ2-7; 10 positions agree with TRBD1. CDR1 LGHNA and CDR2 YNFKEQ come from the germline V gene. The CDR3 extends over 16 amino acids. Trimming cost V 0 bases and J 5 bases; bases outside gene matches: 7. The CDR3 here is CASSQDLETGGDEQYF. CDR3 nucleotide sequence: TGTGCCAGCAGCCAAGATTTAGAGACAGGGGGCGACGAGCAGTACTTC.

There are a few counts of this clonotype. The J gene is TRBJ2-1, the V gene TRBV11-1; possibly TRBD1 for D (5 bases). The CDR3 runs 16 residues. The germline gives CDR1 SGHAT, CDR2 FQDESV (reference sequence). Trimming took off 4 bases at V and 1 base at J, with 14 bases between the two ends. DNA for the CDR3: TGTGCCAGCAGCTATTTCCAGGGTATTTCCTACAATGAGCAGTTCTTC. Translated: CASSYFQGISYNEQFF.

Remarks on this clonotype: This could be a read error, since a much larger clone is one nucleotide away. This chain links TRBV5-1 with TRBJ2-5; TRBD1 matches 8 bases. CDR1 is SGHRS, CDR2 YFSETQ, per germline. The J segment lost 3 bases and the V segment lost 0 bases, leaving 1 base of the junction unmatched. CDR3 size: 14 residues. The CDR3: CASSLATGEETQYF. The CDR3 coding sequence is TGCGCCAGCAGCTTGGCGACAGGGGAAGAGACCCAGTACTTC.

The chain carries TRBV5-4 and TRBJ2-3; TRBD2 is a possible D gene (6 bases). Trimming took 4 bases from V and 8 from J, leaving 14 bases between them. This CDR3 has 13 residues. Germline V gene sequence: CDR1 SGHNT, CDR2 YYREEE (reference sequence). The CDR3 is CASSVDGGGTQYF. Here the CDR3 DNA reads TGTGCCAGCAGCGTGGATGGGGGAGGTACGCAGTATTTT.

On this clonotype: At one end the junction does not follow the germline gene, possibly because of a read error. The chain employs TRBV29-1 and TRBJ2-1; possibly TRBD2 for D (7 bases). CDR1 SQVTM and CDR2 ANQGSEA come from the germline V gene. The CDR3 extends over 16 amino acids. The CDR3 region has the DNA TGCAGCGCTATCAGGGAGGGGGGGGGGACGTACAATGAGCGGTTCTTC. Translated: CSAIREGGGTYNERFF.

This clonotype was seen at least ten times. This chain links TRBV7-9 with TRBJ2-1, with D uncertain. V was trimmed by 5 bases and J by 10 bases, leaving 6 bases between them. This CDR3 is built from 10 residues. Germline assignment: CDR1 SEHNR and CDR2 FQNEAQ (reference sequence). CDR3 sequence (DNA): TGTGCCAGCAGCCCCTCGGAGCAGTTCTTC. Translation gives CASSPSEQFF.

This clonotype was recorded many times. The gene calls are TRBV20-1 and TRBJ2-3; D unclear. Germline V gene lookup returns CDR1 DFQATT and CDR2 SNEGSKA (reference sequence). The V gene lost 4 bases and the J gene lost 4 bases, with 6 bases spanning the gap. The CDR3 consists of 11 residues. Written as DNA, the CDR3 is TGCAGTGCTAAGCCCGCAGATACGCAGTATTTT. Amino acids: CSAKPADTQYF.

As for this clonotype: A much larger clone lies one base from this, so it may be a read error. The V and J genes are TRBV7-6 and TRBJ2-1; TRBD2 aligns across 7 bases. The germline gives CDR1 SGHVS, CDR2 FNYEAQ. This CDR3 is built from 16 residues. The DNA of the CDR3 is TGTGCCAGCAGCTTCAGAGCGGGAAGCTCCTACAATGGGCAGTTCTTC. Translating gives CASSFRAGSSYNGQFF.

This clonotype showed up many times. This chain joins TRBV18 and TRBJ1-5; D perhaps matches TRBD1 (5 bases). The V gene's germline CDR1 is KGHSH and CDR2 LQKENI. Trimming stripped 5 bases from V and 0 bases from J, with 8 bases between. The CDR3 spans 14 residues. The chain's CDR3 is CASSYTGSNQPQHF. The CDR3 DNA sequence: TGTGCCAGCTCATACACAGGTAGCAATCAGCCCCAGCATTTT.

The table lists this clonotype with many counts. The rearrangement joins TRBV3-1 to TRBJ2-1; D remains unclear. The CDR3 is 12 residues long. Germline CDR1 LGHDT, CDR2 YNNKEL (reference sequence). Between the trimmed V and J ends, which lost 0 bases and 11 bases, there was a span of 8 bases. CDR3 sequence: CASSQDKGKQFF. The CDR3 DNA reads as TGTGCCAGCAGCCAAGATAAAGGGAAGCAGTTCTTC.

Ten or more counts support this clonotype. The chain is built from TRBV5-1 and TRBJ2-1; 13 nucleotides line up with TRBD2. Germline loops: CDR1 SGHRS, CDR2 YFSETQ. The trim removed 3 bases at V and 7 bases at J, leaving 10 bases unmatched. CDR3 length: 17 amino acids. CDR3 sequence (DNA): TGCGCCAGCAGCTGGAGGACTAGCGGGAGTTCTGGGAATGAGCAGTTCTTC. It specifies CASSWRTSGSSGNEQFF.

In this sample, this clonotype turned up many times. The rearrangement links TRBV27 to TRBJ2-2; D may be TRBD1 or TRBD2 (5 bases each). The germline gives CDR1 MNHEY, CDR2 SMNVEV (reference sequence). This CDR3 is 15 amino acids long. V lost 5 bases to trimming and J lost 1 base, with 11 bases between them. This CDR3 is CASSDRDGNTGELFF. DNA for the CDR3: TGTGCCAGCAGTGACCGGGACGGGAACACCGGGGAGCTGTTTTTT.

This clonotype was counted many times. The chain is built from TRBV3-1 and TRBJ2-4; D is unclear. CDR1 and CDR2 (germline): LGHDT, YNNKEL (reference sequence). The CDR3 totals 14 residues. Between the trimmed V and J ends, which lost 4 bases and 8 bases, there was a span of 15 bases. CDR3 in DNA: TGTGCCAGCAGCCTCCGCGGAAGCGCGGACATTCAGTACTTC. Protein product: CASSLRGSADIQYF.